This paragraph reports one T cell receptor beta chain. Antigen specificity is unknown. The sample originates from a study of cytomegalovirus exposure and HLA in healthy donors. As for the study in general: A prior analysis found more than 90 million unique TCR beta sequences from about 179 million T cells.

PCR primers comprised 60 Vbeta and 13 Jbeta primers. TCRdb's table, derived via immunoSEQ multiplex PCR, lists solely in-frame clones and lacks some. The top ten hold more than 7.5% of the sample, which has 55,000 to 80,000 clones, roughly 78% seen once. Study-wide results and limits: Trimming of TCR beta V- and J-genes showed a link, identified in a later analysis, to a missense DCLRE1C variant. An analysis was carried out at a later point. It showed that HLA-associated TCR beta chains were more clonally expanded than equally common non-associated chains.

The V and J ends lost 5 bases and 4 bases, in that order; junction bases with no gene match: 9. The germline V gene encodes CDR1 SGHAT and CDR2 FQNNGV. This CDR3 is built from 15 residues. Source material: PBMCs. V and J are TRBV11-2 and TRBJ2-5; 8 positions agree with TRBD2. This receptor was taken from a man aged 40-50 years in good health and CMV-seronegative. CDR3: CASSPPGGGRETQYF. The CDR3 DNA reads as TGTGCCAGCAGCCCCCCGGGAGGGGGGAGAGAGACCCAGTACTTC.